The sample holds many counts of the clone carrying this T cell receptor (beta chain). No treatment had been given to any patient before thyroid surgery. This entry comes from a study of metastatic and nonmetastatic thyroid tumors. The overall study: Repertoires of blood and of tissue (tumor or nodule) from malignant and benign thyroid patients were compared.

In the study's own analysis: It was from CDR3 differences across clinicopathological groups that a distant-metastasis classifier for papillary thyroid cancer was built. TCRdb re-called clones via MiXCR from the PCR reads. The V and J calls were determined by TCRdb, not by the authors. The sample has 30,000 to 40,000 clones, around 28% seen once. The sequence came from a female donor with papillary thyroid cancer or a benign thyroid nodule (not recorded which). Some clones in this sample may be carry-over from other donors' samples. Sequencing was performed on blood.

The CDR3 DNA reads as TGCGCCAGCAGCCAAGTAGCGACCAGCACAGATACGCAGTATTTT. Translating it yields CASSQVATSTDTQYF. The chain combines TRBV4-1 with TRBJ2-3; tentative D call: TRBD2 (5 bases). CDR1 and CDR2 (germline): MGHRA, YSYEKL. This CDR3 region has 15 residues. With 1 base removed from V and 0 bases from J, the gap between germline ends came to 8 bases.